The clone carrying this T cell receptor beta chain was seen repeatedly, ten times or more. No antigen is known for it. From about 0.45 ug total RNA, TCR beta cDNA was generated with a primer in the constant region. TCR beta libraries came from three nested multiplex PCR rounds using slightly modified ARM-PCR. Forward primers for TRBV1-TRBV30 and a C-beta reverse primer served the first two PCR rounds, at 10 cycles each. TCRdb re-analysed the multiplex PCR reads in MiXCR, keeping a single row per CDR3 protein. The sample consists of about 120,000 distinct CDR3 sequences, around 65% of them appearing once. This sample stems from a study of tumor-infiltrating lymphocytes in primary liver carcinoma. Study in general: Sample yields, roughly 3.65 to 8 million productive TCRbeta reads, were similar across the tissue types. Findings and limits, study-wide: Tumors and blood were compared for top-250-clone fraction, and tumors had the significantly higher value (p = 0.039). Tumor region pairs outstripped tumor-adjacent and tumor-blood pairs in overlap.

Germline V gives CDR1 SGHDT, CDR2 YYEEEE. The CDR3 spans 13 residues. Trimming removed 0 bases from V and 8 bases from J; junction bases left unmatched: 4. Co-extracted RNA and DNA came from 20-30 mg of unsorted bulk tissue. There were only treatment-naive patients, all with chronic HBV infection. The rearrangement uses TRBV5-6 and TRBJ1-2, with 7 bases aligning to TRBD1. The specimen was tumor-adjacent normal liver tissue. The sequence derives from a woman aged 55 to 70 with primary liver carcinoma and hepatitis B virus infection. The DNA of the CDR3 is TGTGCCAGCAGCTTGGTAGGACAGGACGGCTACACCTTC. As protein: CASSLVGQDGYTF.